This T cell receptor (beta chain) was sequenced for a study of cytomegalovirus exposure and HLA in healthy donors. Study as a whole: Unique TCR beta sequences numbering approximately 120 million came from 150 million to 200 million T cells in an earlier analysis.

With regard to this clone: Its specificity is not known.

Broader study findings: In a later analysis, V- and J-gene trimming of beta chains associated with a DCLRE1C missense variant, replicated independently.

PCR involved 60 Vbeta and 13 Jbeta primers. Assay: immunoSEQ multiplex PCR; the TCRdb copy retains only in-frame clones and omits some. The sample has 130,000 to 150,000 clones, roughly 78% seen once. Sequencing was performed on PBMCs. The clonotype was recovered from a man aged 30 to 45 in good health and CMV-seronegative.

In DNA form, the CDR3 reads TGTGCCAGTAGCAAGAACAGGGGGCGAAAAATTAATCAGCCCCAGCATTTT. Protein product: CASSKNRGRKINQPQHF. The genes are TRBV19 and TRBJ1-5, with 9 bases that match TRBD1. Trimming at V came to 6 bases and at J to 4 bases, leaving 13 bases not matched to a gene. Germline lookup yields CDR1 LNHDA and CDR2 SQIVND (reference sequence). The CDR3 has 17 amino acids. Using reference TRBV19 and TRBJ1-5 for the parts outside the CDR3, the full variable domain is DGGITQSPKYLFRKEGQNVTLSCEQNLNHDAMYWYRQDPGQGLRLIYYSQIVNDFQKGDIAEGYSVSREKKESFPLTVTSAQKNPTAFYLCASSKNRGRKINQPQHFGDGTRLSIL.